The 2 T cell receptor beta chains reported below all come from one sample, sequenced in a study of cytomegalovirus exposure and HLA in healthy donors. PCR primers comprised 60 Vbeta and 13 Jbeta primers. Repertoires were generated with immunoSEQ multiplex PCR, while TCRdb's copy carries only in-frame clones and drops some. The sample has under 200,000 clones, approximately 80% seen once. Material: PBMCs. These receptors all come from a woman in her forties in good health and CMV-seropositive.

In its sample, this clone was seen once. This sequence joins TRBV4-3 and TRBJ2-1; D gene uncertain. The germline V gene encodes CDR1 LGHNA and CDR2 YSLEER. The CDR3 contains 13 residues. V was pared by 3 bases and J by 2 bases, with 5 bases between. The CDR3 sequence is CASSQAAYNEQFF. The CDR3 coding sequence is TGCGCCAGCAGCCAGGCGGCCTACAATGAGCAGTTCTTC.

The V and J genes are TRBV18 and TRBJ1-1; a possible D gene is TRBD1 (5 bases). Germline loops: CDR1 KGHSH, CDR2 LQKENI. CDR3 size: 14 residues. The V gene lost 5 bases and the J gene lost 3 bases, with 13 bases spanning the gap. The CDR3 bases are TGTGCCAGCTCATCTCAGGGAAGTGACACTGAAGCTTTCTTT. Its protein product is CASSSQGSDTEAFF.